One sample yielded the 6 T cell receptor beta chains listed below, sequenced in a study of cytomegalovirus exposure and HLA in healthy donors. The PCR made use of 60 Vbeta and 13 Jbeta primers. The assay was immunoSEQ multiplex PCR, and TCRdb's table has in-frame clones only and misses some. The sample has roughly 230,000 clones; about nine tenths are singletons. Sequencing input: PBMCs. The source is a girl aged 2-10 years in good health and CMV-seronegative.

The V gene is TRBV19, the J gene TRBJ2-2; D perhaps matches TRBD1 (5 bases). The CDR3 runs 18 residues. Trimming left V 5 bases short and J 3 bases short, with 22 bases between. In germline, CDR1 is LNHDA, CDR2 SQIVND (reference sequence). The CDR3 coding sequence is TGTGCCAGTAGTTCCCCCCAGGGCATATCGACTGACACCGGGGAGCTGTTTTTT. This codes for CASSSPQGISTDTGELFF.

The chain employs TRBV2 and TRBJ1-2; unclear D gene. Trimming took 3 bases from V and 8 from J, leaving 19 bases between them. The CDR3 spans 15 residues. Germline V CDR1 and CDR2: SNHLY, FYNNEI. The CDR3 sequence: CASSDLILITVGYTF. The DNA of the CDR3 is TGTGCCAGCAGTGACCTCATTCTTATAACAGTAGGCTACACCTTC.

The V and J genes are TRBV11-2 and TRBJ1-5; weak D call: TRBD1 (5 bases). V was cut by 0 bases and J by 7 bases, with 10 bases left in between. Germline V CDR1 and CDR2: SGHAT, FQNNGV. This CDR3 is built from 14 residues. In nucleotides, the CDR3 is TGTGCCAGCAGCTTAGAGGGGCTTAGACAGCCCCAGCATTTT. Translating it yields CASSLEGLRQPQHF.

The chain combines TRBV30 with TRBJ1-6; the match to TRBD1 covers 8 bases. The CDR3 is made up of 12 amino acids. V lost 8 bases, J lost 7 bases, and 4 bases stayed unmatched. Germline V gives CDR1 GTSNPN, CDR2 SVGIG (reference sequence). The CDR3 here is CAGAGGNSPLHF. The CDR3 DNA reads TGTGCCGGGGCAGGGGGCAATTCACCCCTCCACTTT.

CDR3 loop: CASSLRTVNTEAFF. CDR3 sequence (DNA): TGTGCCAGCAGCCTAAGGACTGTGAACACTGAAGCTTTCTTT. The rearrangement links TRBV7-9 to TRBJ1-1, with D unresolved. CDR1 and CDR2 from the germline V gene are SEHNR and FQNEAQ (reference sequence). V dropped 5 bases and J dropped 0 bases, with 10 bases sitting between them. The CDR3 is 14 amino acids.

V is TRBV9 and J is TRBJ1-1; TRBD1 aligns across 8 bases. V dropped 4 bases and J dropped 1; count of bases not matched to a gene: 9. CDR1 SGDLS and CDR2 YYNGEE come from the germline V gene. This CDR3 has 16 residues. This chain's CDR3 is CASSLGQGGGNTEAFF. CDR3 bases: TGTGCCAGCAGCTTAGGACAGGGTGGGGGGAACACTGAAGCTTTCTTT.